This T cell receptor (beta chain) emerged from a study of human T cells and chemical hapten exposure. Across the study: 0.01% DPC was applied to the upper back in patch tests, which were read at 6 days.

As to time point: pre-sensitization, week 0. The treatment here: therapeutic diphenylcyclopropenone sensitization with weekly scalp DPC. Each CDR3 protein is one row after TCRdb ran MiXCR on the RACE reads. The table includes around 300,000 distinct CDR3 sequences, 5% to 6.5% detected once. The germline V and J ends were trimmed by 4 bases and 4 bases, with 12 bases remaining between them. CDR1 and CDR2 (germline): SGHRS, YFSETQ. CDR3 length: 14 amino acids. The material sequenced was whole blood, taken in connection with sensitization to the hapten diphenylcyclopropenone (DPC). The receptor's source is a woman between 18 and 30 years old with alopecia areata. Some clones in this sample may be carry-over from other donors' samples. The rearrangement uses TRBV5-1 and TRBJ1-5; D is perhaps TRBD1 (6 bases). CDR3 protein: CASSTGTPNQPQHF. DNA of the CDR3: TGCGCCAGCAGCACCGGGACACCGAATCAGCCCCAGCATTTT.